Reported below is one TCR beta chain. Deletions cut 4 bases from V and 2 bases from J, with 13 bases between. This CDR3 is built from 16 residues. Germline values: CDR1 SGHRS, CDR2 YFSETQ. As handled by the study authors: Amplification from reference gene primers served as the basis for estimated nucleated cell counts. Clones were sequenced by immunoSEQ multiplex PCR, and TCRdb holds only the in-frame ones, with some missing. V and J calls and clone size are given by that table; D and trimming were obtained from the DNA. The profile covers some 400,000 clones, with roughly four fifths appearing a single time and roughly 1.2% taken by the ten largest. The data were taken from a study of blood T cell repertoires in COVID-19. Across the study: Acute and convalescent COVID-19 specimens originated in the United States, Italy and Spain. PBMCs, B-cell-depleted T cells, or T cells provided the cDNA or gDNA that made up the material.

This chain joins TRBV5-1 and TRBJ1-6; D is ambiguous. The receptor comes from a human donor with acute or convalescent COVID-19. The donor label of this sample is uncertain. Sequencing was carried out using peripheral blood. The DNA for the CDR3 is TGCGCCAGCAGCGTAACCGGGAATCCCTATAATTCACCCCTCCACTTT. Translated, it gives CASSVTGNPYNSPLHF.